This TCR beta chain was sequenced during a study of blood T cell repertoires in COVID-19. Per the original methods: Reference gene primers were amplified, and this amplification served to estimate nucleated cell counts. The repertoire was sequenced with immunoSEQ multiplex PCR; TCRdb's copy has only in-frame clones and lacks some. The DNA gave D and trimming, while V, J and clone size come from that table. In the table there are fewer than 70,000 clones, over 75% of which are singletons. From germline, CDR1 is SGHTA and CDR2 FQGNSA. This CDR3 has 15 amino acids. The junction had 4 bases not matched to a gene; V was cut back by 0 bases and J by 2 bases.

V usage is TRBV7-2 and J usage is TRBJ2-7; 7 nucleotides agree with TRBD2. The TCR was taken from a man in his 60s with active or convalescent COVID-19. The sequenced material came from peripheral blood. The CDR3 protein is CASSLAASGPYEQYF. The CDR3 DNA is TGTGCCAGCAGCTTAGCGGCTAGCGGCCCCTACGAGCAGTACTTC.